These T cell receptor beta chains were read from a single sample in a study of T cells in localized non-small cell lung cancer. The repertoire was sequenced with immunoSEQ multiplex PCR; TCRdb's copy has only in-frame clones and lacks some. The sample contains under 30,000 clones, around 89% of which appear only once. The material was peripheral blood, obtained before any cancer treatment. The receptors derive from a woman aged 35 to 75 with stage I lung adenocarcinoma. CDR3s include the opening cysteine and the closing phenylalanine or tryptophan. The D gene is left open where the match is weak. A row's size may be missing; if present it is once, few, many or a size class.

d_call	clone_size	v_call	j_call	cdr3_length	cdr3_aa	cdr3_nt
TRBD1	once	TRBV28	TRBJ2-7	14	CASSPGTGQGEQYF	TGTGCCAGCAGTCCAGGGACAGGGCAAGGCGAGCAGTACTTC
TRBD2	-	TRBV5-4	TRBJ2-5	13	CASRLAGAETQYF	TGTGCCAGCAGGCTAGCGGGAGCAGAGACCCAGTACTTC
TRBD2	-	TRBV27	TRBJ2-1	15	CASSLAGGGYNEQFF	TGTGCCAGCAGTCTAGCGGGAGGGGGCTACAATGAGCAGTTCTTC
TRBD1	-	TRBV19	TRBJ2-1	14	CASSSRTGSYEQFF	TGTGCCAGTAGTTCTAGGACAGGGAGCTATGAGCAGTTCTTC
-	-	TRBV28	TRBJ2-1	13	CASSLFGLPEQFF	TGTGCCAGCAGTTTATTCGGTCTACCCGAGCAGTTCTTC
TRBD1	-	TRBV2	TRBJ1-5	13	CASARQGDQPQHF	TGTGCCAGCGCTCGACAGGGGGACCAGCCCCAGCATTTT
-	-	TRBV7-2	TRBJ2-4	12	CASSSDGNIQYF	TGTGCCAGCAGCTCGGACGGGAACATTCAGTACTTC
-	few	TRBV6-1	TRBJ1-5	16	CASSDNRGYSNQPQHF	TGTGCCAGCAGTGATAATCGGGGCTATAGCAATCAGCCCCAGCATTTT
-	few	TRBV11-2	TRBJ2-7	12	CASSFSGNEQYF	TGTGCCAGCAGCTTTTCGGGGAACGAGCAGTACTTC
TRBD1	-	TRBV6-5	TRBJ1-2	14	CASTEDRGVWGYTF	TGTGCCAGCACCGAAGACAGGGGAGTATGGGGCTACACCTTC
-	-	TRBV2	TRBJ1-5	13	CASSGQGTQPQHF	TGTGCCAGCAGTGGGCAAGGGACTCAGCCCCAGCATTTT
-	once	TRBV29-1	TRBJ2-7	13	CSVEGQSSYEQYF	TGCAGCGTTGAGGGGCAAAGCTCCTACGAGCAGTACTTC
TRBD1	-	TRBV4-2	TRBJ2-2	18	CASSQATDRVLFGGELFF	TGTGCCAGCAGCCAAGCTACGGACAGGGTCCTGTTTGGCGGGGAGCTGTTTTTT
-	-	TRBV5-4	TRBJ1-1	17	CASSPGSGGLLLTEAFF	TGTGCCAGCAGCCCCGGTTCGGGGGGGCTATTATTAACTGAAGCTTTCTTT
-	-	TRBV7-3	TRBJ1-1	15	CASSPDGGFVTEAFF	TGTGCCAGCAGCCCGGACGGAGGTTTCGTAACTGAAGCTTTCTTT
TRBD1	once	TRBV29-1	TRBJ1-2	13	CSADRGPNYGYTF	TGCAGCGCTGACAGGGGGCCTAACTATGGCTACACCTTC
TRBD1	once	TRBV5-5	TRBJ1-2	16	CASSTAGTGRPYGYTF	TGTGCCAGCAGCACGGCTGGGACAGGGCGCCCATATGGCTACACCTTC
TRBD1	-	TRBV5-8	TRBJ2-7	14	CASSPWTGAYEQYF	TGTGCCAGCAGCCCCTGGACAGGGGCCTACGAGCAGTACTTC
TRBD2	-	TRBV19	TRBJ2-3	12	CASRLAGDTQYF	TGTGCCAGTAGACTAGCGGGGGATACGCAGTATTTT
TRBD1	once	TRBV28	TRBJ2-4	14	CASSSPGQVDIQYF	TGTGCCAGCAGTTCCCCCGGACAGGTAGACATTCAGTACTTC
TRBD2	-	TRBV28	TRBJ2-5	15	CASSPFEGGFWSQYF	TGTGCCAGCAGCCCCTTCGAGGGAGGGTTTTGGTCCCAGTACTTC
-	few	TRBV18	TRBJ2-3	16	CASSATQDKNTDTQYF	TGTGCCAGCTCAGCCACCCAGGACAAGAACACAGATACGCAGTATTTT
TRBD1	-	TRBV18	TRBJ1-5	14	CASSAQGAGQPQHF	TGTGCCAGCTCGGCCCAGGGGGCCGGACAGCCCCAGCATTTT
-	-	TRBV7-2	TRBJ1-6	14	CASSRGGSNSPLHF	TGTGCCAGCAGCCGTGGGGGCTCGAATTCACCCCTCCACTTT
-	-	TRBV5-1	TRBJ2-3	15	CASSLGQVDTDTQYF	TGCGCCAGCAGCTTGGGACAGGTGGACACAGATACGCAGTATTTT
TRBD1	-	TRBV28	TRBJ2-7	17	CASSLGQPGQGFYEQYF	TGTGCCAGCAGTTTAGGACAACCGGGACAGGGGTTTTACGAGCAGTACTTC
-	-	TRBV7-9	TRBJ1-1	13	CASSLGVGTEAFF	TGTGCCAGCAGCTTGGGAGTAGGGACTGAAGCTTTCTTT
TRBD1	-	TRBV18	TRBJ1-5	15	CASSPDRGSGQPQHF	TGTGCCAGCTCACCCGACAGGGGGTCAGGTCAGCCCCAGCATTTT
-	-	TRBV9	TRBJ2-2	17	CASSLLLSAGNTGELFF	TGTGCCAGCAGCTTATTATTGTCAGCGGGGAACACCGGGGAGCTGTTTTTT
TRBD2	-	TRBV4-1	TRBJ2-1	15	CASSPGLAIYNEQFF	TGCGCCAGCAGCCCGGGACTAGCGATCTACAATGAGCAGTTCTTC
-	once	TRBV2	TRBJ1-5	13	CASSDSGTQPQHF	TGTGCCAGCAGTGATTCAGGTACTCAGCCCCAGCATTTT
-	-	TRBV5-1	TRBJ1-5	13	CASSSDSNQPQHF	TGCGCCAGCAGCTCAGACAGCAATCAGCCCCAGCATTTT
TRBD2	-	TRBV29-1	TRBJ2-7	13	CSVLTSGRREQYF	TGCAGCGTCTTGACTAGCGGGAGACGCGAGCAGTACTTC
TRBD2	-	TRBV4-1	TRBJ2-1	17	CASSQGLAGGFIDEQFF	TGCGCCAGCAGCCAGGGACTAGCGGGGGGGTTTATCGATGAGCAGTTCTTC
-	-	TRBV28	TRBJ2-5	12	CASSWGRETQYF	TGTGCCAGCAGTTGGGGACGGGAGACCCAGTACTTC